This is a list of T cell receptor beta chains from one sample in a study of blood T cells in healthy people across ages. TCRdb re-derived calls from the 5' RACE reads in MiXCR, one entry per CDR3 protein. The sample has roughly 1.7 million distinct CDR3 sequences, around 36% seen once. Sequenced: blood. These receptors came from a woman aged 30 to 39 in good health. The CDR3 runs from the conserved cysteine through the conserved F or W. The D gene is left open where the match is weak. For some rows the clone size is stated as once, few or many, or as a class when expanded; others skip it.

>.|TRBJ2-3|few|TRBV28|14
CASTFTALADTQYF
TGTGCCAGCACCTTCACAGCTCTAGCGGATACGCAGTATTTT
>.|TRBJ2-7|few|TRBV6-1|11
CASSGTLEQYF
TGTGCCAGCAGTGGGACTTTGGAGCAGTACTTC
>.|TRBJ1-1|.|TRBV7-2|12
CASSWQYTETFF
TGTGCCAGCAGCTGGCAGTACACTGAAACTTTCTTT
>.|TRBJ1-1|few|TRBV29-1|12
CSVIRVNTEAFF
TGCAGCGTCATCAGGGTGAACACTGAAGCTTTCTTT
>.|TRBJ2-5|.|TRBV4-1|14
CASSQAGAQVTQYF
TGCGCCAGCAGCCAAGCCGGGGCCCAAGTGACCCAGTACTTC
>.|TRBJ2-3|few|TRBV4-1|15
CASSQEEHRTDTQYF
TGCGCCAGCAGCCAAGAGGAGCATCGCACAGATACGCAGTATTTT
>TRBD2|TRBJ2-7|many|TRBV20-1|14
CSANWGGEQREQYF
TGCAGTGCAAACTGGGGGGGAGAGCAGCGCGAGCAGTACTTC
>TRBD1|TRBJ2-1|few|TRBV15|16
CATSRRRTGGINEQFF
TGTGCCACCAGCAGGCGCAGAACAGGGGGGATCAATGAGCAGTTCTTC
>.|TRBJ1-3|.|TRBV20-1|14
CSARQDSSGNTIYF
TGCAGTGCTAGACAGGATAGCTCTGGAAACACCATATATTTT
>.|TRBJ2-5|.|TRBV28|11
CASRIKGEQYF
TGTGCCAGCAGGATAAAGGGGGAGCAGTACTTC
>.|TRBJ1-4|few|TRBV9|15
CASSVGQSTNEKLFF
TGTGCCAGCAGCGTCGGACAGTCAACTAATGAAAAACTGTTTTTT
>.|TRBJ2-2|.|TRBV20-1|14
CSARESRGPGELFF
TGCAGTGCTAGAGAGAGTCGGGGGCCCGGGGAGCTGTTTTTT
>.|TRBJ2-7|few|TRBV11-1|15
CASSLGRTDGHEQYF
TGTGCCAGCAGCTTAGGTAGGACGGATGGCCACGAGCAGTACTTC
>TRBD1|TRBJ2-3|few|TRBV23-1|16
CASRLSTGIGADTQYF
TGCGCCAGCAGACTCTCGACAGGGATTGGAGCAGATACGCAGTATTTT
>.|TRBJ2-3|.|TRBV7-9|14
CASSWDPRVDTQYF
TGTGCCAGCAGCTGGGACCCCCGGGTAGATACGCAGTATTTT
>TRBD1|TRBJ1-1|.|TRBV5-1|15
CVSSLDGQGQGEAFF
TGCGTCAGCAGCTTGGACGGACAGGGGCAGGGTGAAGCTTTCTTT
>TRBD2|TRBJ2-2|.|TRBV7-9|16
CASRFYSGKDTGELFF
TGTGCCAGCAGGTTTTATAGCGGGAAAGACACCGGGGAGCTGTTTTTT
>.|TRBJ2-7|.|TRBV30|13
CAWSPGVDYEQYF
TGTGCCTGGAGTCCAGGAGTCGACTACGAGCAGTACTTC
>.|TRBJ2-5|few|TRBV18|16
CASSPLGGGGGETQYF
TGTGCCAGCTCACCACTTGGAGGGGGCGGAGGAGAGACCCAGTACTTC